What follows are 29 T cell receptor beta chains derived from one specimen sequenced in a study of T cells in localized non-small cell lung cancer. Measured with immunoSEQ multiplex PCR; TCRdb has only the in-frame clones, and not every one. The repertoire consists of tens of thousands of clones, with approximately 90% occurring once and the leading ten covering 13%. The source material was peripheral blood, sampled before any cancer treatment. The receptors were gathered from a female donor aged 60 or older with stage III squamous cell lung carcinoma.

This sequence joins TRBV4-3 and TRBJ2-7; D gene unclear. The CDR3 consists of 13 residues. Germline CDR1 LGHNA, CDR2 YSLEER. The V end lost 0 bases, the J end lost 9 bases, and 12 bases lay between the germline ends. The CDR3 DNA follows: TGCGCCAGCAGCCAAGATTTGGGATCCGGGCAGTACTTC. Residues: CASSQDLGSGQYF.

This chain uses TRBV5-1 with TRBJ2-3; 12 bases are shared with TRBD2. The V and J ends lost 3 bases and 0 bases, in that order; junction bases with no gene match: 8. The germline V gene encodes CDR1 SGHRS and CDR2 YFSETQ. This CDR3 contains 18 residues. The CDR3 DNA sequence: TGCGCCAGCAGCTCTTTGGGACTAGCGGGTGGGAGCACAGATACGCAGTATTTT. This translates into CASSSLGLAGGSTDTQYF.

The CDR3 reads CASSLDRGRDTQYF. The CDR3 DNA sequence: TGCGCCAGCAGCTTGGACAGGGGCAGGGATACGCAGTATTTT. This chain uses TRBV5-1 with TRBJ2-3, with 7 bases that match TRBD1. Unmatched junction bases numbered 4, after V lost 0 bases and J lost 6 bases. The CDR3 runs 14 residues. CDR1 and CDR2 (germline): SGHRS, YFSETQ.

The gene calls are TRBV7-9 and TRBJ1-5; perhaps TRBD1 as D (5 bases). The V and J ends lost 0 bases and 1 base respectively, with 10 bases between them. CDR1 and CDR2 from the germline V gene are SEHNR and FQNEAQ (reference sequence). This CDR3 has 16 residues. Here the CDR3 reads CASSLAGAKSNQPQHF. The CDR3 coding sequence is TGTGCCAGCAGCTTAGCAGGGGCGAAAAGCAATCAGCCCCAGCATTTT.

In its sample, this clone was seen once. The chain joins TRBV10-3 to TRBJ1-6; no reliable D call. The V gene's germline CDR1 is ENHRY and CDR2 SYGVKD. The CDR3 spans 15 residues. V lost 0 bases to trimming and J lost 7 bases, with 10 bases between them. CDR3 sequence: CAISESDRANSPLHF. CDR3 in DNA: TGTGCCATCAGTGAGTCGGATAGGGCAAATTCACCCCTCCACTTT.

V gene TRBV5-6 combines with J gene TRBJ2-3, with D perhaps matching TRBD1 (5 bases). The V and J ends lost 4 bases and 2 bases respectively, with 5 bases between them. The CDR3 sequence is 12 residues long. Per the germline V gene, CDR1 is SGHDT and CDR2 is YYEEEE. As DNA, the CDR3 is TGTGCCAGCAGCGGGGCCACAGATACGCAGTATTTT. The encoded protein is CASSGATDTQYF.

The rearrangement joins TRBV18 to TRBJ2-7; D ambiguous. V gave up 3 bases and J gave up 3 bases, with 6 bases separating them. Germline V gene lookup returns CDR1 KGHSH and CDR2 LQKENI. The CDR3 is made up of 12 amino acids. CDR3 sequence reads: CASSPSVYEQYF. In DNA form, the CDR3 reads TGTGCCAGCTCACCCTCTGTCTACGAGCAGTACTTC.

V is TRBV14 and J is TRBJ1-3; TRBD1 matches 8 bases. The germline gives CDR1 SGHDN, CDR2 FVKESK. The CDR3 totals 17 residues. The V segment lost 1 base and the J segment 3 bases; nucleotides outside the gene matches: 8. The CDR3 here is CASSQVTGQASGNTIYF. CDR3 nucleotide sequence: TGTGCCAGCAGCCAAGTAACGGGACAGGCCAGTGGAAACACCATATATTTT. Full variable domain (rest looked up from reference TRBV14 and TRBJ1-3): EAGVTQFPSHSVIEKGQTVTLRCDPISGHDNLYWYRRVMGKEIKFLLHFVKESKQDESGMPNNRFLAERTGGTYSTLKVQPAELEDSGVYFCASSQVTGQASGNTIYFGEGSWLTVV.

The chain uses TRBV19 and TRBJ1-1, with 7 nucleotides matching TRBD1. The germline V gene has CDR1 LNHDA and CDR2 SQIVND (reference sequence). This CDR3 is built from 14 residues. V lost 4 bases to trimming and J lost 3 bases; unmatched junction nucleotides: 5. In DNA, the CDR3 is TGTGCCAGTAGTAGATACGACAGGGACACTGAAGCTTTCTTT. Amino acid sequence: CASSRYDRDTEAFF.

The chain employs TRBV28 and TRBJ2-5, with D possibly matching TRBD1 (5 bases). V was cut by 3 bases and J by 5 bases, with 10 bases left in between. The germline V gene has CDR1 MDHEN and CDR2 SYDVKM. There are 13 residues in the CDR3. DNA for the CDR3: TGTGCCAGCAGTTTGGGCCACAGGGAGACCCAGTACTTC. Protein sequence: CASSLGHRETQYF.

The rearrangement uses TRBV30 and TRBJ2-7; 12 nucleotides match TRBD2. This CDR3 has 18 residues. Per germline, CDR1 GTSNPN and CDR2 SVGIG (reference sequence). Germline trimming cut 3 bases from V and 2 bases from J; bases unmatched to any gene: 14. CDR3 nucleotide sequence: TGTGCCTGGAGATTAGGGACTAGCGGGTGGGAGGGTACCTACGAGCAGTACTTC. Protein sequence: CAWRLGTSGWEGTYEQYF.

The J gene is TRBJ1-5, the V gene TRBV19; the D is unclear. Per germline, CDR1 LNHDA and CDR2 SQIVND (reference sequence). Trimming cost V 6 bases and J 0 bases, with 9 bases left between them. The CDR3 spans 14 residues. Written as DNA, the CDR3 is TGTGCCAGTAGCGACGACGGTAGCAATCAGCCCCAGCATTTT. This translates into CASSDDGSNQPQHF.

This clone was detected a few times. The J gene is TRBJ1-1, the V gene TRBV7-8, with D possibly matching TRBD1 (6 bases). The CDR3 is made up of 14 amino acids. CDR1 and CDR2 (germline): SGHVS, FQNEAQ. The ends were cut back, 5 bases at V and 0 bases at J, with 10 bases in the middle. The CDR3 here is CASSVDRMNTEAFF. The CDR3 coding sequence is TGTGCCAGCAGCGTGGACAGAATGAACACTGAAGCTTTCTTT.

The V and J genes are TRBV4-3 and TRBJ2-7; a weak D match, TRBD2 (9 bases). The germline gives CDR1 LGHNA, CDR2 YSLEER. The CDR3 length is 13 residues. V was clipped by 8 bases and J by 7 bases, with 18 bases between them. The CDR3 DNA reads TGCGCCAGCGGAGAGCGGGGGGACAGGGAGCAGTACTTC. It translates to CASGERGDREQYF.

V and J are TRBV5-1 and TRBJ1-2, with TRBD1 identical over 8 bases. J gave up 4 bases and V 3 bases, and 11 bases lay outside the gene matches. The CDR3 extends over 16 amino acids. Germline CDR1 reads SGHRS; CDR2 reads YFSETQ. CDR3 protein: CASSSSRGLEGYGYTF. CDR3 DNA sequence: TGCGCCAGCAGCTCCTCCAGGGGGCTGGAAGGCTATGGCTACACCTTC.

This clone occurred once. The chain has TRBV11-3 and TRBJ2-3, with a possible D match to TRBD2 (5 bases). Germline CDR1 SGHNT, CDR2 YENEEA. CDR3 length: 14 residues. V lost 0 bases and J lost 3, with 7 bases in between. CDR3 coding DNA: TGTGCCAGCAGCTTAGAAGGCGGGACAGATACGCAGTATTTT. This encodes CASSLEGGTDTQYF.

The chain uses TRBV10-3 and TRBJ2-5, with D possibly matching TRBD1 (6 bases). CDR3 length equals 14 residues. Trimming took off 7 bases at V and 4 bases at J, with 16 bases between the two ends. Looked up from germline, CDR1 is ENHRY and CDR2 is SYGVKD. DNA of the CDR3: TGTGCCATCAACGAACAGGGCATAGGAGAGACCCAGTACTTC. This sequence encodes CAINEQGIGETQYF.

The chain links TRBV5-1 to TRBJ2-1; D unclear. This CDR3 has 14 amino acids. Trimming cost V 2 bases and J 6 bases, with 12 bases left between them. Germline CDR1 and CDR2: SGHRS and YFSETQ. The CDR3 DNA reads TGCGCCAGCAGCTTTTCCGACCCCGCCAATGAGCAGTTCTTC. Residues: CASSFSDPANEQFF.

This chain uses TRBV19 with TRBJ2-5; D is uncertain. Trimming left V 4 bases short and J 5 bases short, with 14 bases between. There are 14 residues in the CDR3. Germline V lookup: CDR1 LNHDA, CDR2 SQIVND (reference sequence). The CDR3 DNA sequence: TGTGCCAGTAGTACTTTGAGTTTTGAGGAGACCCAGTACTTC. Translated, it gives CASSTLSFEETQYF.

This clone was seen a handful of times. CDR3 amino acids: CASSLGQPQHF. The CDR3 DNA is TGTGCCAGCAGTTTGGGTCAGCCCCAGCATTTT. The rearrangement uses TRBV28 and TRBJ1-5; D ambiguous. This CDR3 has 11 residues. Trimming removed 3 bases at V and 6 bases at J, with 3 bases between. The germline V gene has CDR1 MDHEN and CDR2 SYDVKM.

The chain links TRBV9 to TRBJ2-2; 9 bases map to TRBD1. Germline-derived CDR1 and CDR2 are SGDLS and YYNGEE. Trimming removed 3 bases from V and 6 bases from J; junction bases left unmatched: 9. The CDR3 loop spans 16 amino acids. The CDR3 DNA is TGTGCCAGCAGCGAGACGGGGACAGGGTCCCCCGGGGAGCTGTTTTTT. It codes for CASSETGTGSPGELFF.

The V and J genes are TRBV5-1 and TRBJ1-3; no reliable D call. Germline CDR1 is SGHRS and CDR2 is YFSETQ. V was trimmed by 5 bases and J by 0 bases, leaving 12 bases between them. The CDR3 is 15 amino acids. CDR3 sequence: CASRSGGNSGNTIYF. The CDR3 region has the DNA TGCGCCAGCAGATCCGGTGGTAACTCTGGAAACACCATATATTTT.

This chain connects TRBV5-1 to TRBJ2-1; D not certain. Germline CDR1 reads SGHRS; CDR2 reads YFSETQ. The ends were cut back, 0 bases at V and 0 bases at J, with 4 bases in the middle. This CDR3 is 14 amino acids long. In DNA, the CDR3 is TGCGCCAGCAGCTTGGAGGTCTCCTACAATGAGCAGTTCTTC. Encoded protein: CASSLEVSYNEQFF.

This chain connects TRBV11-3 to TRBJ2-3; D may correspond to TRBD1 or TRBD2 (5 bases each). This CDR3 is 16 amino acids long. Germline V lookup: CDR1 SGHNT, CDR2 YENEEA. Trimming removed 1 base at V and 4 bases at J, with 15 bases between. The CDR3 coding sequence is TGTGCCAGCAGCTTAGGTACCGGGACGGATTCAGATACGCAGTATTTT. This sequence encodes CASSLGTGTDSDTQYF.

J is TRBJ1-1 and V is TRBV13, with TRBD1 matching 8 bases. The CDR3 is made up of 15 amino acids. Germline CDR1 reads PRHDT; CDR2 reads FYEKMQ (reference sequence). The V segment lost 5 bases and the J segment 4 bases; nucleotides outside the gene matches: 9. CDR3: CASSPGGQGGTEAFF. The CDR3 coding sequence is TGTGCCAGCAGCCCGGGAGGACAGGGCGGCACTGAAGCTTTCTTT.

The chain has TRBV27 and TRBJ2-5; tentatively, D is TRBD1 (6 bases). The CDR3 length is 15 residues. Trimming removed 5 bases from V and 6 bases from J, with 19 bases in between. The germline CDR1 and CDR2 sequences are MNHEY and SMNVEV (reference sequence). CDR3 residues: CASSTPRGIRKTQYF. The CDR3 DNA follows: TGTGCCAGCAGTACTCCCAGGGGAATAAGAAAGACCCAGTACTTC.

This rearrangement joins TRBV5-1 to TRBJ2-7, with 7 bases lining up with TRBD1. The CDR3 runs to 16 residues. J was trimmed by 3 bases and V by 3 bases; bases with no gene match: 12. From germline, CDR1 is SGHRS and CDR2 YFSETQ. The CDR3 coding sequence is TGCGCCAGCAGCTCGGGTCCTGGGACAGTCCTCTACGAGCAGTACTTC. Translating it yields CASSSGPGTVLYEQYF.

The chain uses TRBV7-8 and TRBJ2-5, with 7 bases aligning to TRBD1. CDR3 length: 13 amino acids. V lost 5 bases to trimming and J lost 5 bases; unmatched junction nucleotides: 5. The germline V gene encodes CDR1 SGHVS and CDR2 FQNEAQ. The CDR3 sequence is CASSGNRGETQYF. The CDR3 DNA sequence: TGTGCCAGCAGCGGCAACAGGGGTGAGACCCAGTACTTC.

The rearrangement links TRBV14 to TRBJ1-2; possible D gene TRBD1, 5 bases. V was pared by 0 bases and J by 7 bases, with 9 bases between. The CDR3 sequence is 13 residues long. The germline CDR1 and CDR2 sequences are SGHDN and FVKESK. The CDR3 sequence: CASSQDRGLGYTF. CDR3 in DNA: TGTGCCAGCAGCCAAGATAGGGGTCTTGGCTACACCTTC.